This is a list of T cell receptor beta chains from one sample in a study of molecular identifiers for immune sequencing clone quantification. From the PCR reads, TCRdb called clonotypes with MiXCR, one entry per CDR3 protein. Here the sample spans under 600,000 distinct CDR3 sequences, over 20% being singletons. Sequencing was performed on naive CD8+ T cells from blood, with Jurkat cell RNA spiked in. These receptors came from a human donor in good health. Some libraries in this study had Jurkat cell RNA spiked in. CDR3s include the opening cysteine and the closing phenylalanine or tryptophan. A D gene is named only where the DNA matches it firmly. Size values are once, few and many counts, or a class for expanded clones, and some rows have none.

CDR3 DNA | CDR3 protein | V gene | D gene | clone size | J gene
TGTGCCAGCAGTTCTAAGGCACGAGATACGCAGTATTTT | CASSSKARDTQYF | TRBV12-3/TRBV12-4 | - | many | TRBJ2-3
TGCGCCAGCAGCCAAATCGGTGCAGGGCAAGGGGACACTGAAGCTTTCTTT | CASSQIGAGQGDTEAFF | TRBV4-1 | - | - | TRBJ1-1
TGTGCCAGCAGTCGGAGGGGTCTAGGCGAGCAGTACTTC | CASSRRGLGEQYF | TRBV28 | - | - | TRBJ2-7
TGTGCCAGCAGCTTTGGGGGACAGAACACCGGGGAGCTGTTTTTT | CASSFGGQNTGELFF | TRBV7-9 | - | - | TRBJ2-2
TGTGCCAGCAGCTTAGGTTACAGCCAAGAGACCCAGTACTTC | CASSLGYSQETQYF | TRBV7-2 | - | many | TRBJ2-5
TGTGCCAGCAGCTTAGATCGGTCTAGCGGTTTGTTTGGTACGCAGTATTTT | CASSLDRSSGLFGTQYF | TRBV11-2 | TRBD2 | - | TRBJ2-3
TGTGCCTGGAGTCCCGGGACTAGCGTCACCTACAATGAGCAGTTCTTC | CAWSPGTSVTYNEQFF | TRBV30 | TRBD2 | few | TRBJ2-1
TGTGCCAGCAGCTTAGCCGGACAGGGGCTAGGCTACACCTTC | CASSLAGQGLGYTF | TRBV11-2 | TRBD1 | few | TRBJ1-2
TGCGCCAGCAGCCAAGTCAAAGAAGTTCTAGCCAAAAACATTCAGTACTTC | CASSQVKEVLAKNIQYF | TRBV4-1 | - | many | TRBJ2-4
TGTGCCAGCAGTGTCGAACAGGGAAAGGTAACCTACGAGCAGCACTTC | CASSVEQGKVTYEQHF | TRBV2 | - | - | TRBJ2-7
TGTGCCACCAGGAGCACAAGGGCAGATACGCAGTATTTT | CATRSTRADTQYF | TRBV24-1 | - | - | TRBJ2-3